The clone carrying this T cell receptor beta chain was found many times. Antigen specificity is unknown. J was trimmed by 5 bases and V by 5 bases; bases with no gene match: 11. The CDR3 is 16 residues long. Germline V gene sequence: CDR1 SGHAT, CDR2 FQNNGV. Libraries of TCR beta came from quantitative 5'-RACE with molecular barcodes. TCRdb re-called the 5' RACE reads through MiXCR, storing one row per CDR3 protein. The table includes about 500,000 distinct CDR3 sequences, about 5% detected once. The data were obtained in a study of CD8 T cells in ankylosing spondylitis. Regarding the study as a whole: Made up of about eight highly homologous variants, a TCR beta motif appeared characteristic of ankylosing spondylitis blood. Reportedly, disease-linked clones are significantly enriched in ankylosing spondylitis patients' matched synovial fluid. CD8+ cells made up the disease-linked clones, which were relatively rare in peripheral blood. Some motif variants were previously reported in reactive arthritis synovial fluid and blood.

The TCR comes from a male donor with ankylosing spondylitis. This chain links TRBV11-2 with TRBJ1-2, with TRBD1 identical over 10 bases. Material: blood, either unsorted or a sorted T cell fraction (not recorded which). Here the CDR3 DNA reads TGTGCCAGCAGCGTGGGACTCAGACAGGGGGCTTATGGCTACACCTTC. This codes for CASSVGLRQGAYGYTF.